Only a few counts were recorded for the clone carrying this TCR beta chain. The data stem from a study of blood T cell repertoires in COVID-19. Trimming cost V 6 bases and J 6 bases, with 11 bases left between them. The V gene's germline CDR1 is MDHEN and CDR2 SYDVKM. The CDR3 is 12 amino acids. Only in-frame clones appear in the TCRdb table, and some are missing; sequencing was by immunoSEQ multiplex PCR. The table shows 250,000 to 300,000 clones, with around 80% occurring only once. The sample taken for sequencing was PBMCs or T cells enriched from blood (not recorded which). This TCR was recovered from a man aged 30 to 39 with acute COVID-19. The chain joins TRBV28 to TRBJ1-2; no definite D call. Written as DNA, the CDR3 is TGTGCCAGCAGCCTGGCCGCTCATGGCTACACCTTC. Its protein is CASSLAAHGYTF.